A single sample is the source of the 11 T cell receptor beta chains below, sequenced in a study of T cell changes during pregnancy in multiple sclerosis. The assay was immunoSEQ multiplex PCR, and TCRdb's table has in-frame clones only and misses some. Here the sample spans around 71,000 clones, just over 90% being singletons. The material sequenced was peripheral blood, taken in the third trimester of pregnancy. These receptors originate from a female donor with multiple sclerosis, enrolled in a pregnancy study.

The genes are TRBV11-2 and TRBJ2-5; possible D gene TRBD2, 5 bases. Germline V CDR1 and CDR2: SGHAT, FQNNGV. This CDR3 is 13 amino acids long. Trimming pared 4 bases from V and 2 bases from J, leaving 8 bases between. CDR3 DNA sequence: TGTGCCAGCAGCTCCGGGGAGCAAGAGACCCAGTACTTC. Translating gives CASSSGEQETQYF.

A note on this clone: The sample carries other DNA sequences with the same CDR3. The chain has TRBV9 and TRBJ1-2; D gene uncertain. Per germline, CDR1 SGDLS and CDR2 YYNGEE. The V end lost 0 bases, the J end lost 4 bases, and 7 bases lay between the germline ends. The CDR3 is 13 residues long. As DNA, the CDR3 is TGTGCCAGCAGCGTAGTCCACGGCTATGGCTACACCTTC. It specifies CASSVVHGYGYTF.

This clone has just one count. V and J are TRBV28 and TRBJ1-2; D is perhaps TRBD1 (5 bases). CDR1 and CDR2 from the germline V gene are MDHEN and SYDVKM. The V end lost 4 bases, the J end lost 8 bases, and 26 bases lay between the germline ends. This CDR3 is 17 amino acids long. CDR3 residues: CASSSAGEGRGVEGYTF. The DNA of the CDR3 is TGTGCCAGCAGTTCCGCTGGGGAGGGACGCGGGGTTGAGGGCTACACCTTC.

The chain recombines TRBV18 with TRBJ1-5; D ambiguous. CDR1 KGHSH and CDR2 LQKENI come from the germline V gene. V was trimmed by 0 bases and J by 5 bases, leaving 11 bases between them. This CDR3 has 15 amino acids. The CDR3 spells CASSPPELRDQPQHF. The CDR3 coding sequence is TGTGCCAGCTCACCACCGGAGCTACGGGATCAGCCCCAGCATTTT.

CDR3 bases: TGTGCCAGCTCATCGGGACAGGGGGCAGATACGCAGTATTTT. Protein product: CASSSGQGADTQYF. The rearrangement links TRBV18 to TRBJ2-3; 11 bases are a match to TRBD1. J gave up 4 bases and V 5 bases, and 2 bases lay outside the gene matches. CDR3 length equals 14 residues. Per germline, CDR1 KGHSH and CDR2 LQKENI.

The chain combines TRBV19 with TRBJ1-5, with 7 bases that match TRBD1. The CDR3 has 15 residues. The V gene's germline CDR1 is LNHDA and CDR2 SQIVND (reference sequence). V dropped 5 bases and J dropped 1; count of bases not matched to a gene: 5. The CDR3: CASSSPRGSNQPQHF. In nucleotides, the CDR3 is TGTGCCAGTAGTTCTCCCAGGGGGAGCAATCAGCCCCAGCATTTT.

In its sample, this clone was seen a few times. The chain links TRBV2 to TRBJ1-5; 11 bases map to TRBD1. This CDR3 has 15 amino acids. Germline V lookup: CDR1 SNHLY, CDR2 FYNNEI. V lost 6 bases, J lost 7 bases, and 8 bases stayed unmatched. In nucleotides, the CDR3 is TGTGCCAGCAGCCCGGGACAGGGGGAAGGACAGCCCCAGCATTTT. Residues: CASSPGQGEGQPQHF.

As DNA, the CDR3 is TGTGCCAGCAGTTTCCAGGGGACAGATACGCAGTATTTT. It is translated as CASSFQGTDTQYF. V and J are TRBV28 and TRBJ2-3, with D perhaps TRBD1 (6 bases). The CDR3 sequence is 13 residues long. Germline-derived CDR1 and CDR2 are MDHEN and SYDVKM. V was shortened by 3 bases and J by 3 bases, with 7 bases between the two germline ends. The whole variable domain, filled in from reference TRBV28 and TRBJ2-3, reads DVKVTQSSRYLVKRTGEKVFLECVQDMDHENMFWYRQDPGLGLRLIYFSYDVKMKEKGDIPEGYSVSREKKERFSLILESASTNQTSMYLCASSFQGTDTQYFGPGTRLTVL.

CDR3 region: CATAGEYASADTQYF. The CDR3, as DNA: TGCGCCACAGCGGGAGAGTATGCAAGCGCAGATACGCAGTATTTT. This chain links TRBV5-1 with TRBJ2-3, with 8 bases that match TRBD2. V gave up 9 bases and J gave up 4 bases; unmatched junction bases: 13. This CDR3 region has 15 residues. The germline V gene encodes CDR1 SGHRS and CDR2 YFSETQ.

The CDR3 is CASSTTSLSGGYTF. In DNA form, the CDR3 reads TGTGCCAGCAGTACCACGAGCCTCTCGGGGGGCTACACCTTC. The chain couples TRBV27 to TRBJ1-2; D is unresolved. The germline V and J ends were trimmed by 5 bases and 8 bases, with 18 bases remaining between them. The CDR3 totals 14 residues. CDR1 is MNHEY and CDR2 is SMNVEV in the germline V gene (reference sequence).

The J gene is TRBJ1-4, the V gene TRBV18; 8 positions match TRBD1. V dropped 0 bases and J dropped 4; count of bases not matched to a gene: 1. Germline loops: CDR1 KGHSH, CDR2 LQKENI. CDR3 length: 15 amino acids. The CDR3 reads CASSPPGQDNEKLFF. For the CDR3, the DNA is TGTGCCAGCTCACCACCGGGACAGGATAATGAAAAACTGTTTTTT.